The 27 T cell receptor beta chains below were found in one sample sequenced in a study of blood T cell repertoires in COVID-19 (dated by TCRdb to about 2020). Preparation of the library involved the immunoSEQ multiplex PCR assay. TCRdb took over this immuneACCESS table, retaining in-frame rearrangements with V and J assigned. Such tables are incomplete; in checked studies, under half of the missing clones stem from an unresolved V gene, and the remainder is unexplained. The table for this sample lists 210,000 or so clones; 70% to 85% of them were counted only once. The leading ten clones occupy roughly 7.8% of the sample. Input material: peripheral blood. These receptors were taken from an elderly woman with COVID-19, enrolled during active disease.

This clone was seen only a few times. The V and J genes are TRBV9 and TRBJ1-2; 9 bases agree with TRBD1. Unmatched junction bases numbered 4, after V lost 0 bases and J lost 4 bases. Germline CDR1 SGDLS, CDR2 YYNGEE. This CDR3 spans 15 amino acids. The CDR3 DNA sequence: TGTGCCAGCAGCGTAGGACAGGGACAGGGCTATGGCTACACCTTC. Amino acid sequence: CASSVGQGQGYGYTF.

CDR3 sequence: CASSLFAMGPRNQAATYGYTF. CDR3 bases: TGCGCCAGCAGCTTGTTCGCCATGGGGCCCCGAAACCAGGCCGCCACATATGGCTACACCTTC. The rearrangement joins TRBV5-1 to TRBJ1-2; tentative D call: TRBD1 (5 bases). V lost 1 base and J 5 bases, leaving 33 bases between the germline ends. This CDR3 has 21 amino acids. Germline V CDR1 and CDR2: SGHRS, YFSETQ.

This clone was counted only a few times. The chain has TRBV18 and TRBJ1-3; D ambiguous. The CDR3 runs 15 residues. Trimming cost V 0 bases and J 2 bases, with 8 bases left between them. Germline CDR1 reads KGHSH; CDR2 reads LQKENI. DNA for the CDR3: TGTGCCAGCTCACCACCGGTGGAGGCTGGAAACACCATATATTTT. This encodes CASSPPVEAGNTIYF.

The chain carries TRBV2 and TRBJ2-2; 7 bases match TRBD1. CDR1 is SNHLY, CDR2 FYNNEI, per germline. V lost 5 bases, J lost 6 bases, and 6 bases stayed unmatched. CDR3 length equals 14 residues. The CDR3 DNA follows: TGTGCCAGCAGTTTTACAGGGGACGCCGGGGAGCTGTTTTTT. It encodes CASSFTGDAGELFF. Looking up the rest from reference TRBV2 and TRBJ2-2 gives the full variable domain: EPEVTQTPSHQVTQMGQEVILRCVPISNHLYFYWYRQILGQKVEFLVSFYNNEISEKSEIFDDQFSVERPDGSNFTLKIRSTKLEDSAMYFCASSFTGDAGELFFGEGSRLTVL.

V and J are TRBV9 and TRBJ2-1, with TRBD2 matching over 8 bases. Trimming removed 3 bases from V and 4 bases from J; junction bases left unmatched: 9. The CDR3 is 16 residues long. The V gene's germline CDR1 is SGDLS and CDR2 YYNGEE. As DNA, the CDR3 is TGTGCCAGCAGCGCATCCGGGACTAGGCGATACAATGAGCAGTTCTTC. This encodes CASSASGTRRYNEQFF.

This clone was seen once. This sequence joins TRBV2 and TRBJ1-4; D is unresolved. Germline V gene sequence: CDR1 SNHLY, CDR2 FYNNEI. V dropped 0 bases and J dropped 11 bases, with 13 bases sitting between them. This CDR3 is 14 amino acids long. The CDR3 DNA reads as TGTGCCAGCAGTGAAGCGCTTCGGGGAGGGAAACTGTTTTTT. It yields the protein CASSEALRGGKLFF.

This chain links TRBV7-3 with TRBJ2-5; D is possibly TRBD2 (5 bases). Germline V gene sequence: CDR1 SGHTA, CDR2 FQGTGA. Trimming shortened V by 4 bases and J by 6 bases, and 15 bases separated the two germline ends. This CDR3 contains 14 residues. The CDR3 region is CASSSASSRKTQYF. CDR3 DNA: TGTGCCAGCAGCTCGGCTAGCAGTAGGAAGACCCAGTACTTC.

This chain connects TRBV5-1 to TRBJ2-3; D remains unclear. Germline V gives CDR1 SGHRS, CDR2 YFSETQ. The CDR3 contains 14 residues. V was trimmed by 4 bases and J by 6 bases, leaving 15 bases between them. The DNA of the CDR3 is TGCGCCAGCAGCCCCGAGGATTTTTTGGATACGCAGTATTTT. The encoded protein is CASSPEDFLDTQYF.

This clone was recorded once. V usage is TRBV7-9 and J usage is TRBJ2-2, with TRBD1 matching 7 bases. Germline V gene lookup returns CDR1 SEHNR and CDR2 FQNEAQ (reference sequence). The CDR3 is 15 amino acids. V lost 5 bases, J lost 5 bases, and 8 bases stayed unmatched. The CDR3 loop is CASSRSTGETGELFF. As DNA, the CDR3 is TGTGCCAGCAGCCGTAGTACAGGGGAGACCGGGGAGCTGTTTTTT.

The chain uses TRBV12-3 or TRBV12-4 and TRBJ1-4, with unresolved D. The CDR3 totals 12 residues. V dropped 8 bases and J dropped 11 bases, with 15 bases sitting between them. CDR3 in DNA: TGTGCCAGCGGCAACCAGCAGAGGAAACTGTTTTTT. Translating gives CASGNQQRKLFF.

V usage is TRBV6-2 or TRBV6-3 and J usage is TRBJ2-7, with 11 bases aligning to TRBD2. The CDR3 spans 16 residues. The germline V gene encodes CDR1 MNHEY and CDR2 SVGEGT. V shed 2 bases and J 2 bases; nucleotides not matched to a gene: 5. CDR3 amino acids: CASSYPRLAGTYEQYF. The CDR3 nucleotides are TGTGCCAGCAGTTACCCCCGACTAGCGGGAACCTACGAGCAGTACTTC.

This CDR3 is CASSRERYNEQFF. The DNA for the CDR3 is TGTGCCAGCTCGCGAGAGAGGTACAATGAGCAGTTCTTC. The chain carries TRBV18 and TRBJ2-1; D gene ambiguous. Germline CDR1 reads KGHSH; CDR2 reads LQKENI. V was shortened by 6 bases and J by 4 bases, with 10 bases between the two germline ends. This CDR3 region has 13 residues. The full variable domain, in which reference TRBV18 and TRBJ2-1 provide the parts outside the CDR3, is NAGVMQNPRHLVRRRGQEARLRCSPMKGHSHVYWYRQLPEEGLKFMVYLQKENIIDESGMPKERFSAEFPKEGPSILRIQQVVRGDSAAYFCASSRERYNEQFFGPGTRLTVL.

CDR3 residues: CASNAGGNGNEQFF. The CDR3 nucleotides read TGTGCCAGTAACGCAGGGGGCAACGGAAATGAGCAGTTCTTC. This rearrangement joins TRBV19 to TRBJ2-1; 8 nucleotides match TRBD1. CDR1 and CDR2 from the germline V gene are LNHDA and SQIVND (reference sequence). V gave up 7 bases and J gave up 7 bases; unmatched junction bases: 9. The CDR3 totals 14 residues.

The chain carries TRBV27 and TRBJ2-1; 7 bases map to TRBD2. V was pared by 2 bases and J by 8 bases, with 6 bases of the junction left unmatched. Per germline, CDR1 MNHEY and CDR2 SMNVEV (reference sequence). The CDR3 spans 14 residues. CDR3 region: CASSLLAEGDEQFF. DNA of the CDR3: TGTGCCAGCAGTTTACTAGCGGAGGGCGATGAGCAGTTCTTC.

The chain recombines TRBV29-1 with TRBJ1-1; 8 nucleotides match TRBD1. Germline lookup yields CDR1 SQVTM and CDR2 ANQGSEA. The CDR3 contains 15 residues. The junction had 13 bases not matched to a gene; V was cut back by 6 bases and J by 4 bases. The CDR3 sequence: CSVSLYQGAATEAFF. The CDR3 DNA follows: TGCAGCGTCAGCCTCTATCAGGGGGCTGCCACTGAAGCTTTCTTT.

The chain joins TRBV9 to TRBJ2-2; 7 nucleotides align to TRBD2. In germline, CDR1 is SGDLS, CDR2 YYNGEE. The CDR3 totals 15 residues. V trimming: 4 bases; J trimming: 0 bases; junction bases outside the gene matches: 3. The CDR3: CASSILATNTGELFF. The CDR3 nucleotides are TGTGCCAGCAGCATACTAGCGACGAACACCGGGGAGCTGTTTTTT.

This clone was detected only a few times. V gene TRBV6-5 combines with J gene TRBJ1-2, with D maybe TRBD1 (5 bases). CDR3 length: 14 residues. Germline V gene data show CDR1 as MNHEY and CDR2 as SVGAGI. Trimming took off 2 bases at V and 8 bases at J, with 15 bases between the two ends. The CDR3 DNA reads as TGTGCCAGCAGTTACCTTGCCAGGGATCAAGGCTACACCTTC. This translates into CASSYLARDQGYTF.

This chain uses TRBV3-1 (or the pseudogene TRBV3-2) with TRBJ1-6, with 11 nucleotides matching TRBD1. This CDR3 has 16 amino acids. Germline CDR1 reads LGHDT; CDR2 reads YNNKEL (reference sequence). The V and J ends lost 4 bases and 8 bases, in that order; junction bases with no gene match: 7. As DNA, the CDR3 is TGTGCCAGCAGCCCCGGGACAGGGGGTCGCGATTCACCCCTCCACTTT. Translated, it gives CASSPGTGGRDSPLHF.

For this clone: The junction does not match germline at one end; this may be a read error. The chain combines TRBV7-7 with TRBJ2-2; 7 bases line up with TRBD2. This CDR3 has 18 residues. Germline loops: CDR1 SSHAT, CDR2 FNYEAQ (reference sequence). The CDR3 coding sequence is TGTGCTAGCAGCGCACAACCCCGGAGCGGGACGAACACCGGGGAGCTGTTTTTT. Amino acids: CASSAQPRSGTNTGELFF.

This clone was counted once. The chain links TRBV29-1 to TRBJ1-1; D is possibly TRBD1 (5 bases). In germline, CDR1 is SQVTM, CDR2 ANQGSEA. V lost 6 bases to trimming and J lost 1 base, with 12 bases between them. This CDR3 comprises 13 residues. The CDR3 is CSVDRGGNTEAFF. CDR3 sequence (DNA): TGCAGCGTCGATCGGGGGGGGAACACTGAAGCTTTCTTT.

J is TRBJ1-2 and V is TRBV3-1 (or the pseudogene TRBV3-2); D ambiguous. V gave up 4 bases and J gave up 7 bases, with 10 bases separating them. Germline CDR1 reads LGHDT; CDR2 reads YNNKEL (reference sequence). The CDR3 runs to 12 residues. CDR3 region: CASSLSLSGYTF. In DNA, the CDR3 is TGTGCCAGCAGCCTGAGTTTATCTGGCTACACCTTC.

In its sample, this clone was seen a few times. The V and J genes are TRBV12-3 or TRBV12-4 and TRBJ1-2; unclear D gene. V lost 1 base, J lost 6 bases, and 9 bases lay in between. The CDR3 runs 13 residues. The CDR3 DNA is TGTGCCAGCAGTTTAGGGAGGAGGGATGGCTACACCTTC. It codes for CASSLGRRDGYTF.

This chain connects TRBV2 to TRBJ2-3; 8 bases map to TRBD1. The CDR3 is 14 residues long. V lost 7 bases to trimming and J lost 2 bases; unmatched junction nucleotides: 5. In germline, CDR1 is SNHLY, CDR2 FYNNEI. The CDR3 region is CASNGQGDTDTQYF. The CDR3 bases are TGTGCCAGCAACGGACAGGGTGACACAGATACGCAGTATTTT.

The J gene is TRBJ1-3, the V gene TRBV6-5; weak D call: TRBD1 (5 bases). The CDR3 consists of 15 residues. In germline, CDR1 is MNHEY, CDR2 SVGAGI. V lost 6 bases, J lost 3 bases, and 15 bases lay in between. CDR3 bases: TGTGCCAGCAGCTGGGGGGGTAGAGGTGGAAACACCATATATTTT. Protein: CASSWGGRGGNTIYF.

The CDR3, as DNA: TGTGCCAGCAGCGGGGGACAGGGTGCTGGAAACACCATATATTTT. Translating gives CASSGGQGAGNTIYF. V gene TRBV9 combines with J gene TRBJ1-3; 9 nucleotides agree with TRBD1. The CDR3 has 15 amino acids. Germline loops: CDR1 SGDLS, CDR2 YYNGEE. V lost 3 bases, J lost 2 bases, and 3 bases stayed unmatched.

The chain links TRBV25-1 to TRBJ1-5; 7 bases are shared with TRBD1. The CDR3 spans 15 residues. V trimming: 2 bases; J trimming: 9 bases; junction bases outside the gene matches: 10. Germline CDR1 is MGHDK and CDR2 is SYGVNS. In DNA, the CDR3 is TGTGCCAGCAGTGAAGCGGAGGGGGCGGGATTGCCCCAGCATTTT. Protein product: CASSEAEGAGLPQHF.

The CDR3 nucleotides read TGTGCCATCAGCCAGGACAGGGTGATAGAGACCCAGTACTTC. It translates to CAISQDRVIETQYF. This chain joins TRBV10-3 and TRBJ2-5; 8 nucleotides align to TRBD1. Unmatched junction bases numbered 7, after V lost 6 bases and J lost 4 bases. Germline CDR1 ENHRY, CDR2 SYGVKD. The CDR3 is made up of 14 amino acids.